Shown below are 14 T cell receptor beta chains from a single sample sequenced in a study of T cell responses to AZD1222 COVID-19 vaccine. Only in-frame clones appear in the TCRdb table, and some are missing; sequencing was by immunoSEQ multiplex PCR. Counted here are around 180,000 clones, just over 85% occurring once; the ten biggest clones make up roughly 7.7%. The specimen was peripheral blood, collected on day 0 of AZD1222 vaccination. These receptors were collected from an adult in good health.

J is TRBJ2-1 and V is TRBV9; 7 nucleotides line up with TRBD2. Germline V gene data show CDR1 as SGDLS and CDR2 as YYNGEE. Trimming removed 2 bases from V and 0 bases from J; junction bases left unmatched: 5. CDR3 length: 16 residues. CDR3 region: CASSVGAGLSYNEQFF. The CDR3 bases are TGTGCCAGCAGCGTTGGAGCGGGGCTCTCCTACAATGAGCAGTTCTTC.

V and J are TRBV6-5 and TRBJ1-2; D gene uncertain. Germline lookup yields CDR1 MNHEY and CDR2 SVGAGI. The germline V and J ends were trimmed by 2 bases and 5 bases, with 15 bases remaining between them. The CDR3 is 15 residues long. The CDR3 sequence is CASSYLQDPPYGYTF. In DNA form, the CDR3 reads TGTGCCAGCAGTTACCTCCAGGACCCTCCTTATGGCTACACCTTC.

The CDR3 loop reads CASSLKGVAGANVLTF. DNA of the CDR3: TGCGCCAGCAGCTTGAAAGGGGTGGCTGGGGCCAACGTCCTGACTTTC. The genes are TRBV5-1 and TRBJ2-6, with D possibly matching TRBD1 (5 bases). Germline V CDR1 and CDR2: SGHRS, YFSETQ. The CDR3 length is 16 residues. The V end was cut by 1 base, the J end by 2 bases, with 10 bases between. Full variable domain (outside the CDR3, taken from reference TRBV5-1 and TRBJ2-6): KAGVTQTPRYLIKTRGQQVTLSCSPISGHRSVSWYQQTPGQGLQFLFEYFSETQRNKGNFPGRFSGRQFSNSRSEMNVSTLELGDSALYLCASSLKGVAGANVLTFGAGSRLTVL.

This sequence joins TRBV9 and TRBJ2-5; D could derive from TRBD1 or TRBD2 (5 bases each). Germline V CDR1 and CDR2: SGDLS, YYNGEE. The CDR3 consists of 18 residues. With 0 bases removed from V and 5 bases from J, the gap between germline ends came to 23 bases. DNA of the CDR3: TGTGCCAGCAGCGTAGGAGGGGCGTTTCCATCACGGATGGAGACCCAGTACTTC. Translated: CASSVGGAFPSRMETQYF.

This clone was picked up one time. The V gene is TRBV13, the J gene TRBJ2-7; the D call may be TRBD1 or TRBD2 (6 bases each). The CDR3 spans 14 residues. The germline gives CDR1 PRHDT, CDR2 FYEKMQ (reference sequence). With 2 bases removed from V and 4 bases from J, the gap between germline ends came to 12 bases. Here the CDR3 reads CASSLNREAYEQYF. CDR3 sequence (DNA): TGTGCCAGCAGCTTAAACAGGGAGGCGTACGAGCAGTACTTC.

The J gene is TRBJ2-7, the V gene TRBV18; possibly TRBD1 or TRBD2 for D (5 bases each). The germline V and J ends were trimmed by 0 bases and 2 bases, with 8 bases remaining between them. CDR1 and CDR2 (germline): KGHSH, LQKENI. This CDR3 is built from 14 residues. Here the CDR3 reads CASSPPGVAYEQYF. The CDR3 DNA sequence: TGTGCCAGCTCACCACCGGGGGTCGCCTACGAGCAGTACTTC.

V usage is TRBV27 and J usage is TRBJ1-6, with TRBD1 as a possible D gene (6 bases). The CDR3 length is 13 residues. Germline CDR1 MNHEY, CDR2 SMNVEV (reference sequence). V was pared by 5 bases and J by 8 bases, with 10 bases between. The CDR3 protein is CASSTGSYSPLHF. CDR3 sequence (DNA): TGTGCCAGCAGTACAGGGTCCTATTCACCCCTCCACTTT.

This clone appeared once. This chain joins TRBV28 and TRBJ2-4, with TRBD2 identical over 7 bases. Germline V gene data show CDR1 as MDHEN and CDR2 as SYDVKM. J lost 8 bases, V lost 4 bases, and 2 bases had no gene match. The CDR3 runs to 12 residues. This CDR3 is CASSYRGDIQYF. CDR3 DNA sequence: TGTGCCAGCAGTTACCGGGGGGACATTCAGTACTTC.

The chain recombines TRBV6-4 with TRBJ1-2; no definite D call. CDR1 is MRHNA, CDR2 SNTAGT, per germline. Trimming pared 3 bases from V and 0 bases from J, leaving 8 bases between. The CDR3 is made up of 14 amino acids. The CDR3 nucleotides are TGTGCCAGCAGTGAATCATTTTCTAACTATGGCTACACCTTC. This encodes CASSESFSNYGYTF.

CDR3 coding DNA: TGTGCCATCAGTGAAGGGACTAGCAATCAGCCCCAGCATTTT. Translation gives CAISEGTSNQPQHF. The chain joins TRBV10-3 to TRBJ1-5, with TRBD1 as a possible D gene (5 bases). Germline loops: CDR1 ENHRY, CDR2 SYGVKD. Trimming removed 3 bases at V and 0 bases at J, with 6 bases between. The CDR3 totals 14 residues.

V usage is TRBV12-3 or TRBV12-4 and J usage is TRBJ2-1, with D possibly being TRBD1 (5 bases). V was cut by 7 bases and J by 6 bases, with 13 bases left in between. The CDR3 totals 13 residues. The DNA of the CDR3 is TGTGCCAGCATAAGGGGCGGTGGCAATGAGCAGTTCTTC. Encoded protein: CASIRGGGNEQFF.

The chain links TRBV5-1 to TRBJ1-4, with 9 bases fitting TRBD1. CDR3 length: 16 residues. Germline CDR1 SGHRS, CDR2 YFSETQ. V shed 4 bases, J shed 6 bases, and the junction held 10 bases outside the gene matches. The CDR3 here is CASSPTDRGWDEKLFF. CDR3 nucleotide sequence: TGCGCCAGCAGCCCGACGGACAGGGGTTGGGATGAAAAACTGTTTTTT.

The V and J genes are TRBV27 and TRBJ2-2; D gene uncertain. The CDR3 runs to 13 residues. CDR1 and CDR2 (germline): MNHEY, SMNVEV (reference sequence). V dropped 5 bases and J dropped 5 bases, with 9 bases sitting between them. CDR3 bases: TGTGCCAGCAGTCCCCGTTGGACCGGGGAGCTGTTTTTT. This gives the protein CASSPRWTGELFF.

This chain uses TRBV24-1 with TRBJ2-3; the D is unclear. Germline CDR1 is KGHDR and CDR2 is SFDVKD. The CDR3 length is 13 residues. V lost 3 bases and J 2 bases, leaving 5 bases between the germline ends. The DNA for the CDR3 is TGTGCCACCAGTGATCCAATCACAGATACGCAGTATTTT. Translated: CATSDPITDTQYF.